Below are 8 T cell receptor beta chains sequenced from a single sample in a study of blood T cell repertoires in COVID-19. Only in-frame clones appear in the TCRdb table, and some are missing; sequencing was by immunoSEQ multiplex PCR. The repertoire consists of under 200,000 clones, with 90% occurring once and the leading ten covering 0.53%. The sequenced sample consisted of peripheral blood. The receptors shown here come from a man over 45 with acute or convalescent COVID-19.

In DNA form, the CDR3 reads TGTGCCAGCAGCTTCTCTCTAGCGGAATACAATGAGCAGTTCTTC. Translation gives CASSFSLAEYNEQFF. The chain is built from TRBV28 and TRBJ2-1; 7 bases match TRBD2. This CDR3 contains 15 residues. J lost 4 bases, V lost 6 bases, and 9 bases had no gene match. The germline V gene encodes CDR1 MDHEN and CDR2 SYDVKM.

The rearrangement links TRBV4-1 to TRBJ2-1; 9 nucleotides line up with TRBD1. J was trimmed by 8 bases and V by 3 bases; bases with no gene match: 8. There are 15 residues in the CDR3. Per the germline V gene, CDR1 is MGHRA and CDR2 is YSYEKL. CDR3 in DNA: TGCGCCAGCAGCCACACCGGGACAGGGCCCTATGAGCAGTTCTTC. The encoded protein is CASSHTGTGPYEQFF.

The CDR3 DNA reads as TGTGCCAGCAGCCCACTCCCTAGCGGGGGGGCATTGGAGACCCAGTACTTC. This codes for CASSPLPSGGALETQYF. This chain uses TRBV4-2 with TRBJ2-5; 12 positions match TRBD2. This CDR3 is 17 amino acids long. From germline, CDR1 is LGHNA and CDR2 YNFKEQ. J lost 5 bases, V lost 4 bases, and 11 bases had no gene match.

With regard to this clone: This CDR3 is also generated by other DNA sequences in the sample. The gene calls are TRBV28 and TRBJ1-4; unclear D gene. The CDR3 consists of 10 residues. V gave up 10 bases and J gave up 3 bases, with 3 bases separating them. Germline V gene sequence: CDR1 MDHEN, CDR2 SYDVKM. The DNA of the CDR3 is TGTGCCACTTCTAATGAAAAACTGTTTTTT. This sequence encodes CATSNEKLFF.

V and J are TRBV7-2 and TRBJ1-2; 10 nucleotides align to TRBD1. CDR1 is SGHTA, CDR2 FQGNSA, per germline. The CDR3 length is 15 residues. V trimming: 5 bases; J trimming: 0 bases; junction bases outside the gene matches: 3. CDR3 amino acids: CASSPDRGPNYGYTF. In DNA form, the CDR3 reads TGTGCCAGCAGCCCCGACAGGGGGCCTAACTATGGCTACACCTTC.

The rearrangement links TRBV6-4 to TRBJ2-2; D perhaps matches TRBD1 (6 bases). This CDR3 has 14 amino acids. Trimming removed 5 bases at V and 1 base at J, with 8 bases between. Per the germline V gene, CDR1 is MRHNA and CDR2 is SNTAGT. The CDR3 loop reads CASSSQGNTGELFF. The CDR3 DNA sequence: TGTGCCAGCAGTTCACAGGGGAACACCGGGGAGCTGTTTTTT.

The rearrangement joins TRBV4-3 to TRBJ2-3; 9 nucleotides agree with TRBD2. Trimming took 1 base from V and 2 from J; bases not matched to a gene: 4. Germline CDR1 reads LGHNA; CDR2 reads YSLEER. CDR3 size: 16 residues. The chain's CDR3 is CASSQGVAGDTDTQYF. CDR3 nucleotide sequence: TGCGCCAGCAGCCAAGGAGTAGCGGGGGACACAGATACGCAGTATTTT.

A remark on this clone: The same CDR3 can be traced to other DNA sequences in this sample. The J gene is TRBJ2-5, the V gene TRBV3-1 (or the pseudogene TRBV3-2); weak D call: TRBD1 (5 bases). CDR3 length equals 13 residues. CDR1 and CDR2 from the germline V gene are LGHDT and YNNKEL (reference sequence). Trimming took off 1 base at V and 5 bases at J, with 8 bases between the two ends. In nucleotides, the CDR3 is TGTGCCAGCAGCCAAGGGGGCGCCGAGACCCAGTACTTC. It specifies CASSQGGAETQYF.